Each of the 3 T cell receptor beta chains below was sequenced from the same sample in a study of OX40 agonist ivuxolimab in advanced cancers. Sequenced by immunoSEQ multiplex PCR; TCRdb stores in-frame clones only, minus some. The sample has approximately 99,000 clones, approximately 94% seen once. The specimen comprised CD4+ or CD8+ T cells sorted from blood, sampled in a trial of the OX40 agonist ivuxolimab. Receptor source: an adult with an advanced solid tumor such as melanoma, head and neck, liver or kidney cancer.

The gene calls are TRBV13 and TRBJ2-7, with a weak D call TRBD2 (6 bases). The CDR3 sequence is 15 residues long. Trimming took 3 bases from V and 0 from J, leaving 12 bases between them. Germline V gene lookup returns CDR1 PRHDT and CDR2 FYEKMQ (reference sequence). The CDR3 DNA reads as TGTGCCAGCAGCTTGGACCGGGAGCACTCCTACGAGCAGTACTTC. This translates into CASSLDREHSYEQYF.

The V and J genes are TRBV7-9 and TRBJ2-3; 10 bases align to TRBD1. This CDR3 contains 16 residues. The trim removed 6 bases at V and 1 base at J, leaving 7 bases unmatched. CDR1 SEHNR and CDR2 FQNEAQ come from the germline V gene (reference sequence). The CDR3 coding sequence is TGTGCCAGCAGTTCTCGACAGGGGGCCCGCACAGATACGCAGTATTTT. As protein: CASSSRQGARTDTQYF.

The rearrangement uses TRBV28 and TRBJ2-7; D is possibly TRBD1 (5 bases). The CDR3 extends over 13 amino acids. V was pared by 7 bases and J by 3 bases, with 13 bases between. From germline, CDR1 is MDHEN and CDR2 SYDVKM. CDR3 amino acids: CASNHRDSYEQYF. The CDR3 bases are TGTGCCAGCAACCATCGCGACAGCTACGAGCAGTACTTC.